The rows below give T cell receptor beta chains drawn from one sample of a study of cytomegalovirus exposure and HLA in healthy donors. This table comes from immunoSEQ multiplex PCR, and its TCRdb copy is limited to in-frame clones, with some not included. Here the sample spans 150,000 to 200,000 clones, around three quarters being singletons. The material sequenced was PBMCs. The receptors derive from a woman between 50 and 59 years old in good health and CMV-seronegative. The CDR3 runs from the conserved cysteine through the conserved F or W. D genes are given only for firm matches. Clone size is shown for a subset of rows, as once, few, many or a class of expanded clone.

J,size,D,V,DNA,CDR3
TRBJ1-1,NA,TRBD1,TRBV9,TGTGCCAGCAGCGTTTGGACAGGGGAGAACACTGAAGCTTTCTTT,CASSVWTGENTEAFF
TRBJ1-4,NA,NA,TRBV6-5,TGTGCCAGCAGTTACTACGAGAATGAAAAACTGTTTTTT,CASSYYENEKLFF
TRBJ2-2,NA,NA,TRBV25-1,TGTGCCAGCAGTGAATTGGGCCAGGGCTACACCGGGGAGCTGTTTTTT,CASSELGQGYTGELFF
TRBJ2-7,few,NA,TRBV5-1,TGCGCCAGCAGCTTGGCGAGGAGATCCTACGAGCAGTACTTC,CASSLARRSYEQYF
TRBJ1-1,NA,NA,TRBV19,TGTGCCAGTGGAGGCTTGGCGACGGAAAACACTGAAGCTTTCTTT,CASGGLATENTEAFF
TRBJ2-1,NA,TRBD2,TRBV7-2,TGTGCCAGCAGCTTAGGACTAGCGGGAGGATCGGGCAATGAGCAGTTCTTC,CASSLGLAGGSGNEQFF
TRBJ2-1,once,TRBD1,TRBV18,TGTGCCAGCTCACCCGGGGACAGGCCGAACAATGAGCAGTTCTTC,CASSPGDRPNNEQFF
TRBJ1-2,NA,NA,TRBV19,TGTGCCAGTAGTTTTCGGGGAGGTGGCTACACCTTC,CASSFRGGGYTF
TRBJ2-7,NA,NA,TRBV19,TGTGCCAGTAGGGGGACTGGACTGTACGAGCAGTACTTC,CASRGTGLYEQYF
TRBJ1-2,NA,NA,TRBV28,TGTGCCAGCAGTGTAGCCCTTGGCTACACCTTC,CASSVALGYTF
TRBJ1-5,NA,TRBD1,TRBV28,TGTGCCAGCAGTTTATTGACAGGGGGCGGTCAGCCCCAGCATTTT,CASSLLTGGGQPQHF
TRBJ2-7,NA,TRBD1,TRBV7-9,TGTGCCAGCAGCTTACCGGGACAGGGGACCTACGAGCAGTACTTC,CASSLPGQGTYEQYF
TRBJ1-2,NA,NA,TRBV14,TGTGCCAGCAGCCAAGCAGGGGTAGGCTACACCTTC,CASSQAGVGYTF
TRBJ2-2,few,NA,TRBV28,TGTGCCAGCAGCCCTGGGGGCGGGGGTGTGTCCGGGGAGCTGTTTTTT,CASSPGGGGVSGELFF
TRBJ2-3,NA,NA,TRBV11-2,TGTGCCAGCAGTCGTTTTTCGGGGTTAGGTCGCACAGATACGCAGTATTTT,CASSRFSGLGRTDTQYF
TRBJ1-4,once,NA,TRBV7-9,TGTGCCAGCAGCTCGACAGAGACCGATGAAAAACTGTTTTTT,CASSSTETDEKLFF
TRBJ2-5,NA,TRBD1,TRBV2,TGTGCCAGCAGAGAAGACAGGGTGCTGGAGACCCAGTACTTC,CASREDRVLETQYF
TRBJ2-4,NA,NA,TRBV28,TGTGCCAGCAGTTCTCCCGTTCAGGGATTAAACATTCAGTACTTC,CASSSPVQGLNIQYF
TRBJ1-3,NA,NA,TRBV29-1,TGCAGCGTTGACGCGATCTCTGGAAACACCATATATTTT,CSVDAISGNTIYF
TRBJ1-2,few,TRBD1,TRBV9,TGTGCCAGCAGCGACCGGACAGGGGCGGGGGGCTACACCTTC,CASSDRTGAGGYTF
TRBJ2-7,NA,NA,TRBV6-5,TGTGCCAGCAGTAGGCTGGGTAGCGAAGCCTACGAGCAGTACTTC,CASSRLGSEAYEQYF
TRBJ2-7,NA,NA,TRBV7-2,TGTGCCAGCAGCTTCCACTCGCGATACGAGCAGTACTTC,CASSFHSRYEQYF
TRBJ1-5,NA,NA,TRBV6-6,TGTGCCAGCCGTCGACAAGATCAGCCCCAGCATTTT,CASRRQDQPQHF
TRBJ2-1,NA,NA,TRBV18,TGTGCCAGCTCACCCCTCGGGACTTCACTAGAGCAGTTCTTC,CASSPLGTSLEQFF
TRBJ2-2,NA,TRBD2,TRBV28,TGTGCCAGCAGAGTCGAAGTGATAGCGGGGTCTACCGGGGAGCTGTTTTTT,CASRVEVIAGSTGELFF
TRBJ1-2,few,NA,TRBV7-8,TGTGCCAGCAGCTTTCGTCCGGGTAACTACACCTTC,CASSFRPGNYTF
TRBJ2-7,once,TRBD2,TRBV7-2,TGTGCCAGCAGCGCGCTAGCGGTCCACTCCTACGAGCAGTACTTC,CASSALAVHSYEQYF
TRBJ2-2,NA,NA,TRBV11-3,TGTGCCAGCAGCCGCTTGGGCGGAGGGTCCCACAACACCGGGGAGCTGTTTTTT,CASSRLGGGSHNTGELFF
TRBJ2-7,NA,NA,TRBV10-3,TGTGCCATCAAGAGTGGAGCGGCAGAATCGGACGAGCAGTACTTC,CAIKSGAAESDEQYF
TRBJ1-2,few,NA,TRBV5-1,TGCGCCAGCAGTCGGACGGGAGCTAACTATGGCTACACCTTC,CASSRTGANYGYTF
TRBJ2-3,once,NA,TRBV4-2,TGTGCCAGCAGCCAAGTAGATACCACAGATACGCAGTATTTT,CASSQVDTTDTQYF
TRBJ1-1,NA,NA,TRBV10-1,TGCGCCAGTGGACAGCCGAACACTGAAGCTTTCTTT,CASGQPNTEAFF
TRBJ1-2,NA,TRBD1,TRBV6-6,TGTGCCAGCAGGTCCCGGGACAGGGACTATGGCTACACCTTC,CASRSRDRDYGYTF
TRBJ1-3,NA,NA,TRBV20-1,TGCAGTGCCCAACTTGGAAACACCATATATTTT,CSAQLGNTIYF
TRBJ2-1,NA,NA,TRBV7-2,TGTGCCAGCAGCTTAGCGAGCGGGAATGAGCAGTTCTTC,CASSLASGNEQFF
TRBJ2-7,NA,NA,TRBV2,TGTGCCAGCAGTGAAGCGCTTCAGACTCAGGAGCAGTACTTC,CASSEALQTQEQYF
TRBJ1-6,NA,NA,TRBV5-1,TGCGCCAGCAGCTTGGGCGGCGGATCTAATTCCCCCCTCCACTTT,CASSLGGGSNSPLHF
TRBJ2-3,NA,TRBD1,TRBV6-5,TGTGCCAGCAAGACAGGGTTGGGCACAGATACGCAGTATTTT,CASKTGLGTDTQYF
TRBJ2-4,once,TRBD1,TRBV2,TGTGCCAGCAGCGGGACAGGGGAAAACATTCAGTACTTC,CASSGTGENIQYF
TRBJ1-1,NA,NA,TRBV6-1,TGTGCCAGCAGTCCAGGGAACACTGAAGCTTTCTTT,CASSPGNTEAFF
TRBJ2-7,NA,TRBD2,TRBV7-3,TGTGCCAGCAGCTTACGGGGGGGGGAGAGCTCCTACGAGCAGTACTTC,CASSLRGGESSYEQYF
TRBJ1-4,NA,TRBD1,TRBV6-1,TGTGCCAGCAGGAGGGGGACAGCTAATGAAAAACTGTTTTTT,CASRRGTANEKLFF
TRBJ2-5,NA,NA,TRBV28,TGTGCCAGCAGGAACTCAGGGTCCCAAGAGACCCAGTACTTC,CASRNSGSQETQYF
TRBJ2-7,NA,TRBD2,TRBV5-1,TGCGCCAGCAGCTTGGCGTGGCCCTCCGGCGGGAGTGGGTGGGAAGCCGAGCAGTACTTC,CASSLAWPSGGSGWEAEQYF
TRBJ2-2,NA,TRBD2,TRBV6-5,TGTGCCAGCAGAATGACTAGCGGGGCCGGGGAGCTGTTTTTT,CASRMTSGAGELFF
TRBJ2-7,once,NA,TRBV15,TGTGCCACCAGCAGAGATCACTACTCCTACGAGCAGTACTTC,CATSRDHYSYEQYF
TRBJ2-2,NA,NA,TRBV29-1,TGCAGCGTTGAAACAGGGAACACCGGGGAGCTGTTTTTT,CSVETGNTGELFF
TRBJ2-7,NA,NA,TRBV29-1,TGCAGCGTTTTTGACAGGAGGTCCAAATACGAGCAGTACTTC,CSVFDRRSKYEQYF
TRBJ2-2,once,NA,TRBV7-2,TGTGCCAGCAGTTTAATCGGAGGAGCGAACACCGGGGAGCTGTTTTTT,CASSLIGGANTGELFF
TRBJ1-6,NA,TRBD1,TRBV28,TGTGCCAGCAGTTTATTTGGGCAGGGGGTTTATAATTCCCCCCTCCACTTT,CASSLFGQGVYNSPLHF
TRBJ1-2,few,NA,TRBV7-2,TGTGCCAGCAGCTTAGTGGGGCGGGGGGCAGGGCTAGAGGGGGGCTACACCTTC,CASSLVGRGAGLEGGYTF
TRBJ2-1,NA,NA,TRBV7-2,TGTGCCAGCAGCTTAGGGCCCCAGGGGATCTACAATGAGCAGTTCTTC,CASSLGPQGIYNEQFF
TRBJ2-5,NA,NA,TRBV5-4,TGTGCCAGCAGCACAGCGGGCACCCAAGAGACCCAGTACTTC,CASSTAGTQETQYF
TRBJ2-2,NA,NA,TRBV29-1,TGCAGCGTTGAGGTCGGTTCGAACACCGGGGAGCTGTTTTTT,CSVEVGSNTGELFF
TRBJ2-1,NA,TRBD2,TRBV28,TGTGCCAGCAGTTTCGCGACTAGCGGGTACAATGAGCAGTTCTTC,CASSFATSGYNEQFF
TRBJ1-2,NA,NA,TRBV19,TGTGCCAGTAGTATTATCGGGGGGGCGCAGGGCTACACCTTC,CASSIIGGAQGYTF
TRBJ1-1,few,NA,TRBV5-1,TGCGCCAGCAGCTTGGACAGGTCGCTTGGTGAAGCTTTCTTT,CASSLDRSLGEAFF
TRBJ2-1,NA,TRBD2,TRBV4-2,TGTGCCAGCAGCCAGACTAGCGGGGGGTCTTACAATGAGCAGTTCTTC,CASSQTSGGSYNEQFF
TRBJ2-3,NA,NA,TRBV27,TGTGCCAGCAGGGTTTTAGGAGGGGGGGCGGCAGATACGCAGTATTTT,CASRVLGGGAADTQYF